The present T cell receptor beta chain was sequenced within a study of shared clonotypes between healthy human individuals. Only one count was recorded for this clone. Its antigen is unknown. All donors were healthy HIV-negative adults lacking recent acute infections or vaccinations. Method: immunoSEQ multiplex PCR; TCRdb's copy keeps in-frame clones and lacks some. The sample consists of fewer than 500,000 clones, roughly 85% of them appearing once. Notes on the study in general: A small donor pool kept down the genetic and exposure-history diversity that was represented.

Sequencing was done on a sample of PBMCs. The receptor's source is a woman in her 40s in good health. Some clones in this sample may be carry-over from other donors' samples.

The CDR3 loop reads CAISESREGDTQYF. CDR3 coding DNA: TGTGCCATCAGTGAGTCCCGGGAAGGAGATACGCAGTATTTT. The rearrangement links TRBV10-3 to TRBJ2-3; a weak D match, TRBD2 (5 bases). The germline CDR1 and CDR2 sequences are ENHRY and SYGVKD. Trimming cost V 0 bases and J 5 bases, with 9 bases left between them. The CDR3 length is 14 residues.